A single sample is the source of the 29 T cell receptor beta chains below, sequenced in a study of T-cell reconstitution after alpha-beta-depleted transplantation in children. As it was prepared, the TCRbeta library received unique molecular identifiers. Each CDR3 protein is one row after TCRdb ran MiXCR on the PCR reads. The data show about 400,000 distinct CDR3 sequences, roughly 21% seen once. The source was PBMCs from the stem cell graft donor, collected from the stem cell graft. These receptors were taken from a human donor who donated a stem cell graft to a child with acute myeloid leukemia.

This rearrangement joins TRBV6-2 or TRBV6-3 to TRBJ1-6; no reliable D call. This CDR3 spans 12 amino acids. Germline CDR1 and CDR2: MNHEY and SVGEGT. V was trimmed by 3 bases and J by 9 bases, leaving 6 bases between them. The CDR3 region has the DNA TGTGCCAGCAGTTATCGGGGTTCACCCCTCCACTTT. This encodes CASSYRGSPLHF.

The chain couples TRBV27 to TRBJ1-5, with 9 bases aligning to TRBD1. Germline lookup yields CDR1 MNHEY and CDR2 SMNVEV (reference sequence). There are 14 residues in the CDR3. J was trimmed by 7 bases and V by 8 bases; bases with no gene match: 9. The DNA of the CDR3 is TGTGCCAGCGGAGGACAGGGGACTTCCCAGCCCCAGCATTTT. It codes for CASGGQGTSQPQHF.

The table lists this clonotype with a few counts. V and J are TRBV12-3 or TRBV12-4 and TRBJ2-2, with 16 bases matching TRBD2. This CDR3 has 18 amino acids. Trimming took 7 bases from V and 3 from J; bases not matched to a gene: 8. The CDR3 DNA sequence: TGTGCCAGCAAGACCGGGACTAGCGGGAGGGCTTACACCGGGGAGCTGTTTTTT. It specifies CASKTGTSGRAYTGELFF.

In this sample, this clonotype turned up a few times. This chain joins TRBV28 and TRBJ2-2; no clear D. Trimming took off 6 bases at V and 4 bases at J, with 9 bases between the two ends. The CDR3 runs to 13 residues. Germline lookup yields CDR1 MDHEN and CDR2 SYDVKM. The CDR3 loop is CASSRRVTGELFF. The CDR3 bases are TGTGCCAGCAGCCGTAGGGTCACCGGGGAGCTGTTTTTT.

This clonotype was recorded many times. The chain is built from TRBV29-1 and TRBJ2-5; perhaps TRBD2 as D (7 bases). Trimming took off 4 bases at V and 4 bases at J, with 13 bases between the two ends. This CDR3 contains 13 residues. CDR1 and CDR2 from the germline V gene are SQVTM and ANQGSEA. The DNA for the CDR3 is TGCAGCGTTGTGGAGGGAGGGGGAGAGACCCAGTACTTC. It translates to CSVVEGGGETQYF. Supplemented by reference TRBV29-1 and TRBJ2-5, the full variable domain reads SAVISQKPSRDICQRGTSLTIQCQVDSQVTMMFWYRQQPGQSLTLIATANQGSEATYESGFVIDKFPISRPNLTFSTLTVSNMSPEDSSIYLCSVVEGGGETQYFGPGTRLLVL.

This clonotype has ten or more counts. J is TRBJ2-5 and V is TRBV29-1; 10 bases map to TRBD2. V lost 6 bases and J lost 5; bases outside the gene matches: 9. CDR1 is SQVTM, CDR2 ANQGSEA, per germline. The CDR3 runs 14 residues. The CDR3 bases are TGCAGCGTCCAACCCGGGACTAGCGACGAGACCCAGTACTTC. This sequence encodes CSVQPGTSDETQYF. The complete variable domain, with remaining parts taken from reference TRBV29-1 and TRBJ2-5, reads SAVISQKPSRDICQRGTSLTIQCQVDSQVTMMFWYRQQPGQSLTLIATANQGSEATYESGFVIDKFPISRPNLTFSTLTVSNMSPEDSSIYLCSVQPGTSDETQYFGPGTRLLVL.

The CDR3 DNA is TGTGCCAGCACCTACGAGGCGGCAGGGGGATACTACGAGCAGTACTTC. Its protein product is CASTYEAAGGYYEQYF. This sequence joins TRBV6-1 and TRBJ2-7, with TRBD1 identical over 7 bases. The J segment lost 3 bases and the V segment lost 7 bases, leaving 15 bases of the junction unmatched. The length of the CDR3 is 16 residues. Germline CDR1 is MNHNS and CDR2 is SASEGT.

This rearrangement joins TRBV7-6 to TRBJ2-1; 7 positions agree with TRBD1. Germline V lookup: CDR1 SGHVS, CDR2 FNYEAQ. This CDR3 comprises 17 residues. The V and J ends lost 1 base and 4 bases, in that order; junction bases with no gene match: 10. The chain's CDR3 is CASSLVPPAGGYNEQFF. The CDR3 region has the DNA TGTGCCAGCAGCTTAGTGCCGCCAGCAGGGGGTTACAATGAGCAGTTCTTC.

This clonotype was detected many times. V usage is TRBV12-3 or TRBV12-4 and J usage is TRBJ1-5, with TRBD1 identical over 9 bases. CDR3 length equals 15 residues. The ends lost 6 bases at V and 0 bases at J; junction bases unmatched: 3. Here the CDR3 reads CASRSDRGSNQPQHF. In DNA form, the CDR3 reads TGTGCCAGCAGATCGGACAGGGGTAGCAATCAGCCCCAGCATTTT.

The chain uses TRBV20-1 and TRBJ2-5; TRBD2 matches 13 bases. Germline lookup yields CDR1 DFQATT and CDR2 SNEGSKA (reference sequence). The CDR3 runs 20 residues. The ends lost 4 bases at V and 5 bases at J; junction bases unmatched: 22. The chain's CDR3 is CSANTAAGLAGSRWLETQYF. DNA of the CDR3: TGCAGTGCTAATACGGCGGCGGGACTAGCGGGATCGAGATGGCTGGAGACCCAGTACTTC.

J is TRBJ1-5 and V is TRBV10-2; no reliable D call. The V and J ends lost 3 bases and 9 bases respectively, with 15 bases between them. CDR1 and CDR2 from the germline V gene are WSHSY and SAAADI. This CDR3 region has 14 residues. The chain's CDR3 is CASSEVGELSPQHF. The CDR3 nucleotides read TGCGCCAGCAGTGAAGTGGGAGAGCTCTCGCCCCAGCATTTT.

This clonotype showed up just a few times. The rearrangement joins TRBV7-9 to TRBJ2-7; 8 nucleotides agree with TRBD2. V lost 5 bases to trimming and J lost 4 bases; unmatched junction nucleotides: 10. CDR3 length: 15 residues. Germline loops: CDR1 SEHNR, CDR2 FQNEAQ (reference sequence). CDR3 amino acids: CASSQSGTRVYEQYF. The CDR3 DNA is TGTGCCAGCAGCCAAAGCGGGACTAGGGTGTACGAGCAGTACTTC.

In its sample, this clonotype was seen many times. The chain recombines TRBV10-3 with TRBJ2-1; 8 bases are shared with TRBD1. The V segment lost 0 bases and the J segment 2 bases; nucleotides outside the gene matches: 6. This CDR3 region has 17 residues. From germline, CDR1 is ENHRY and CDR2 SYGVKD. The CDR3 nucleotides read TGTGCCATCAGTGAGTCGACTGACAGGGGCGCCTACAATGAGCAGTTCTTC. Translation gives CAISESTDRGAYNEQFF.

This clonotype was seen only a few times. The chain uses TRBV6-1 and TRBJ2-5; TRBD2 matches at 11 bases. Unmatched junction bases numbered 8, after V lost 6 bases and J lost 2 bases. This CDR3 has 16 residues. The germline CDR1 and CDR2 sequences are MNHNS and SASEGT. CDR3 region: CASSPRTSGLQETQYF. CDR3 sequence (DNA): TGTGCCAGCAGCCCCAGGACTAGCGGGCTTCAAGAGACCCAGTACTTC.

The chain carries TRBV28 and TRBJ2-4; D gene uncertain. Germline V gives CDR1 MDHEN, CDR2 SYDVKM. The CDR3 has 13 amino acids. The V and J ends lost 7 bases and 0 bases respectively, with 7 bases between them. CDR3 residues: CASTGLAKNIQYF. CDR3 nucleotide sequence: TGTGCCAGCACAGGCCTAGCCAAAAACATTCAGTACTTC.

This clonotype was detected many times. The V gene is TRBV25-1, the J gene TRBJ2-1, with unresolved D. CDR3 length equals 15 residues. The V and J ends lost 5 bases and 7 bases respectively, with 18 bases between them. The V gene's germline CDR1 is MGHDK and CDR2 SYGVNS. CDR3 amino acids: CASSRGGLVMNEQFF. DNA of the CDR3: TGTGCCAGCAGTCGAGGTGGCCTAGTGATGAATGAGCAGTTCTTC.

This clonotype was detected a few times. The rearrangement uses TRBV27 and TRBJ2-7, with TRBD1 identical over 10 bases. V lost 1 base and J lost 4; bases outside the gene matches: 10. CDR1 MNHEY and CDR2 SMNVEV come from the germline V gene (reference sequence). The CDR3 length is 17 residues. CDR3 nucleotide sequence: TGTGCCAGCAGTTTATACCGGGACAGGGGATTTCTATACGAGCAGTACTTC. It encodes CASSLYRDRGFLYEQYF.

The chain recombines TRBV5-1 with TRBJ2-1; 8 nucleotides line up with TRBD2. CDR3 size: 12 residues. Trimming removed 4 bases from V and 8 bases from J; junction bases left unmatched: 2. Germline assignment: CDR1 SGHRS and CDR2 YFSETQ. CDR3 bases: TGCGCCAGCAGCGGGACTAGTTATGAGCAGTTCTTC. This codes for CASSGTSYEQFF.

The J gene is TRBJ1-1, the V gene TRBV7-9, with D perhaps matching TRBD1 (5 bases). The ends were cut back, 2 bases at V and 2 bases at J, with 12 bases in the middle. CDR3 length: 15 amino acids. Germline V gives CDR1 SEHNR, CDR2 FQNEAQ (reference sequence). CDR3 region: CASSLLAGQNTEAFF. The CDR3, as DNA: TGTGCCAGCAGCTTATTGGCAGGGCAAAACACTGAAGCTTTCTTT.

This clonotype has a count of ten or more. This chain connects TRBV20-1 to TRBJ2-1; no reliable D call. Germline V CDR1 and CDR2: DFQATT, SNEGSKA (reference sequence). This CDR3 is built from 16 residues. Trimming left V 3 bases short and J 5 bases short, with 20 bases between. CDR3 DNA sequence: TGCAGTGCTAGTGGGTCCAAGCTCACGGGTAACAATGAGCAGTTCTTC. As protein: CSASGSKLTGNNEQFF.

This clonotype was detected a few times. This chain connects TRBV4-1 to TRBJ2-1, with 7 bases fitting TRBD1. The CDR3 loop spans 14 amino acids. Germline V gene data show CDR1 as MGHRA and CDR2 as YSYEKL. After removal of 3 bases from V and 5 bases from J, the junction contained 4 bases not matched to a gene. The CDR3 DNA is TGCGCCAGCAGCCAGGGACAGCAGAACAATGAGCAGTTCTTC. Translated, it gives CASSQGQQNNEQFF.

This clonotype was seen a handful of times. This clone may be a read error of a much larger clone one base away. The J gene is TRBJ1-1, the V gene TRBV12-3 or TRBV12-4, with no clear D. The CDR3 contains 14 residues. Trimming cost V 1 base and J 1 base, with 7 bases left between them. The DNA of the CDR3 is TGTGCCAGCAGTTTAGGGGCAGGGAACACTGAAGCTTTCTTT. Translation: CASSLGAGNTEAFF.

This clonotype was observed many times. The chain links TRBV5-5 to TRBJ2-1, with 10 bases matching TRBD2. Germline CDR1 is SGHKS and CDR2 is YYEKEE (reference sequence). The CDR3 has 16 residues. V shed 1 base, J shed 3 bases, and the junction held 4 bases outside the gene matches. DNA for the CDR3: TGTGCCAGCAGCTTGTCTGTAGCGGGAGGCTACAATGAGCAGTTCTTC. It specifies CASSLSVAGGYNEQFF.

This clonotype was picked up many times. This chain joins TRBV12-3 or TRBV12-4 and TRBJ2-1; 12 nucleotides match TRBD2. Trimming cost V 6 bases and J 1 base; bases outside gene matches: 16. This CDR3 region has 20 residues. The CDR3: CASSELVLAGGHGSYNEQFF. CDR3 sequence (DNA): TGTGCCAGCAGCGAATTGGTACTAGCGGGAGGACATGGGTCCTACAATGAGCAGTTCTTC.

This clonotype showed up just once. This chain connects TRBV4-1 to TRBJ1-5; 9 bases match TRBD1. Germline V lookup: CDR1 MGHRA, CDR2 YSYEKL. The CDR3 contains 15 residues. With 0 bases clipped from V and 11 bases from J, the junction kept 8 bases outside the gene matches. The CDR3 coding sequence is TGCGCCAGCAGCCAAGAGGTCGGACAGGGGACAACCCAGCATTTT. It translates to CASSQEVGQGTTQHF.

This clonotype turned up a few times. The chain joins TRBV20-1 to TRBJ2-5, with TRBD1 matching over 9 bases. The CDR3 spans 17 residues. Germline V gene sequence: CDR1 DFQATT, CDR2 SNEGSKA (reference sequence). J lost 1 base, V lost 5 bases, and 14 bases had no gene match. In DNA form, the CDR3 reads TGCAGTGCTCCTCCGATTCGGACAGGGGATTTCCAAGAGACCCAGTACTTC. Protein product: CSAPPIRTGDFQETQYF.

The V call is TRBV5-1, the J call TRBJ1-1; possible D gene TRBD1, 5 bases. Germline loops: CDR1 SGHRS, CDR2 YFSETQ. This CDR3 region has 13 residues. V was pared by 4 bases and J by 2 bases, with 9 bases between. The CDR3 region is CASSTGGNTEAFF. DNA of the CDR3: TGCGCCAGCAGCACGGGGGGAAACACTGAAGCTTTCTTT.

The V gene is TRBV20-1, the J gene TRBJ1-1; tentatively, D is TRBD1 (6 bases). This CDR3 has 15 residues. Germline V gives CDR1 DFQATT, CDR2 SNEGSKA (reference sequence). CDR3: CSGTGRGGLYSEAFF. CDR3 nucleotides: TGCAGCGGAACAGGGAGGGGGGGGTTGTATTCTGAAGCTTTCTTT.

This clonotype is a singleton in its sample. The V and J genes are TRBV15 and TRBJ1-5, with 7 bases fitting TRBD1. The CDR3 sequence is 14 residues long. V shed 5 bases, J shed 7 bases, and the junction held 8 bases outside the gene matches. Per germline, CDR1 LNHNV and CDR2 YYDKDF (reference sequence). The CDR3 DNA reads as TGTGCCACCAGCTTAAGGGGGCAGGGGCAGCCCCAGCATTTT. Translation: CATSLRGQGQPQHF.